This T cell receptor beta chain is drawn from a study of blood T cell repertoires in COVID-19. Study details: The study drew acute and convalescent COVID-19 samples from the United States, Italy and Spain. Sources were T cells, B-cell-depleted T cells, or PBMCs; the material itself was cDNA or gDNA.

Clones were read by immunoSEQ multiplex PCR, and TCRdb kept only the in-frame ones, dropping some. The sample lists some 110,000 clones, roughly 79% occurring once. Germline assignment: CDR1 SGHDT and CDR2 YYEEEE. V gave up 0 bases and J gave up 5 bases, with 9 bases separating them. This CDR3 contains 14 residues. The table lists this clone with a count of one. The origin of this receptor is a man between 70 and 80 years old with active or convalescent COVID-19. The chain has TRBV5-6 and TRBJ1-5; maybe TRBD1 (5 bases). Sample: peripheral blood. The CDR3 DNA sequence: TGTGCCAGCAGCTTGGGGCAGGGCGATCAGCCCCAGCATTTT. This codes for CASSLGQGDQPQHF.